The T cell receptor (beta chain) under discussion was sequenced for a study of cytomegalovirus exposure and HLA in healthy donors. A multiplex PCR was run with 60 Vbeta primers and 13 Jbeta primers. The table came from immunoSEQ multiplex PCR; TCRdb's copy has only in-frame clones and leaves some out. The sample shows roughly 250,000 clones, 80% to 90% of them seen only once. With respect to this clone: As yet, its antigen is unknown.

Study-wide results and limits: The study carried out a later analysis of TCR beta sequences. It associated approximately 17,000 of them with specific HLA alleles at a false discovery rate of 0.05.

V lost 3 bases, J lost 4 bases, and 7 bases stayed unmatched. Germline V gene lookup returns CDR1 LNHNV and CDR2 YYDKDF (reference sequence). The CDR3 spans 17 residues. The sequencing input was PBMCs. This chain joins TRBV15 and TRBJ1-4; 11 bases are a match to TRBD1. The clonotype comes from a woman between 35 and 50 years old in good health and CMV-seropositive. This chain's CDR3 is CATSRKDRGRINEKLFF. The CDR3 nucleotides are TGTGCCACCAGCAGGAAGGACAGGGGGCGAATTAATGAAAAACTGTTTTTT.